This passage covers 20 T cell receptor beta chains from one sample sequenced in a study of blood T cells in healthy people across ages. The authors ran a second PCR of 7 to 11 cycles using a sample-barcoded 5' primer and a J-beta primer mix. TCRdb recomputed calls from the 5' RACE reads with MiXCR, one row per CDR3 protein. The sample lists approximately 1.5 million distinct CDR3 sequences, 40% to 45% occurring once. The sequencing sample was made of blood. The source is a woman aged 18-29 years in good health.

This clonotype was recorded a few times. This sequence joins TRBV6-5 and TRBJ2-3; a possible D gene is TRBD2 (5 bases). Germline V gives CDR1 MNHEY, CDR2 SVGAGI. The CDR3 covers 13 residues. V was trimmed by 6 bases and J by 4 bases, leaving 11 bases between them. CDR3 region: CASRRTLADTQYF. As DNA, the CDR3 is TGTGCCAGCAGGCGGACTTTGGCAGATACGCAGTATTTT.

The chain combines TRBV28 with TRBJ2-5, with 9 bases fitting TRBD2. This CDR3 contains 14 residues. V was clipped by 8 bases and J by 0 bases; unmatched bases: 4. Looked up from germline, CDR1 is MDHEN and CDR2 is SYDVKM. The CDR3 is CASASGKDQETQYF. DNA for the CDR3: TGTGCCAGCGCTAGCGGGAAGGACCAAGAGACCCAGTACTTC.

A few counts support this clonotype. The chain has TRBV7-2 and TRBJ1-5; D is uncertain. Germline CDR1 and CDR2: SGHTA and FQGNSA. V dropped 1 base and J dropped 6 bases, with 10 bases sitting between them. The CDR3 extends over 14 amino acids. The CDR3 region has the DNA TGTGCCAGCAGCTTAGGAACCCTAGGTCAGCCCCAGCATTTT. It yields the protein CASSLGTLGQPQHF.

This chain joins TRBV24-1 and TRBJ2-7; 10 nucleotides match TRBD2. CDR3 size: 15 residues. After removal of 4 bases from V and 7 bases from J, the junction contained 9 bases not matched to a gene. Per germline, CDR1 KGHDR and CDR2 SFDVKD. The CDR3 spells CATSDNSGRKHEQYF. The CDR3, as DNA: TGTGCCACCAGTGACAATAGCGGGAGGAAACATGAGCAGTACTTC.

This clonotype has ten or more counts. The chain couples TRBV20-1 to TRBJ2-7; 14 nucleotides match TRBD2. V lost 5 bases and J lost 2; bases outside the gene matches: 2. There are 14 residues in the CDR3. Germline lookup yields CDR1 DFQATT and CDR2 SNEGSKA (reference sequence). The CDR3 loop reads CSAQTSGRAYEQYF. The CDR3 nucleotides read TGCAGTGCTCAGACTAGCGGGAGGGCCTACGAGCAGTACTTC.

The chain has TRBV24-1 and TRBJ2-7; TRBD1 agrees at 9 bases. The CDR3 has 15 residues. V lost 4 bases, J lost 1 base, and 4 bases stayed unmatched. The germline V gene encodes CDR1 KGHDR and CDR2 SFDVKD. The CDR3 reads CATSDRTGASYEQYF. In DNA, the CDR3 is TGTGCCACCAGTGACAGGACAGGGGCGTCCTACGAGCAGTACTTC.

The V call is TRBV29-1, the J call TRBJ1-2; no reliable D call. The CDR3 is 9 amino acids. V was trimmed by 3 bases and J by 8 bases, leaving 4 bases between them. CDR1 SQVTM and CDR2 ANQGSEA come from the germline V gene. DNA for the CDR3: TGCAGCGTTGACGGGGGCTACACCTTC. As protein: CSVDGGYTF.

This clonotype was picked up a small number of times. The chain has TRBV4-1 and TRBJ2-5, with D maybe TRBD1 (6 bases). The CDR3 is 14 amino acids. Trimming took 1 base from V and 5 from J, leaving 11 bases between them. CDR1 MGHRA and CDR2 YSYEKL come from the germline V gene. CDR3 amino acids: CASSQGGPSETQYF. Written as DNA, the CDR3 is TGCGCCAGCAGCCAAGGGGGGCCCTCTGAGACCCAGTACTTC.

The rearrangement joins TRBV30 to TRBJ2-1; D gene unclear. There are 12 residues in the CDR3. Germline V lookup: CDR1 GTSNPN, CDR2 SVGIG (reference sequence). V lost 2 bases and J 10 bases, leaving 12 bases between the germline ends. CDR3 bases: TGTGCCTGGAGTCTATCACCTAGGGAGCAGTTCTTC. Its protein is CAWSLSPREQFF.

The chain uses TRBV4-3 and TRBJ2-7; TRBD1 aligns across 9 bases. This CDR3 comprises 16 residues. V shed 1 base, J shed 2 bases, and the junction held 6 bases outside the gene matches. From germline, CDR1 is LGHNA and CDR2 YSLEER. This CDR3 reads CASSQGYWDRAYEQYF. CDR3 in DNA: TGCGCCAGCAGCCAAGGATACTGGGACAGGGCCTACGAGCAGTACTTC.

The rearrangement uses TRBV15 and TRBJ2-5; 7 nucleotides match TRBD2. Germline V gene sequence: CDR1 LNHNV, CDR2 YYDKDF (reference sequence). CDR3 length equals 16 residues. V shed 4 bases, J shed 7 bases, and the junction held 15 bases outside the gene matches. The CDR3 nucleotides are TGTGCCACCAGCACCGGGAAGACTAGCCTCCCATGGACCCAGTACTTC. It encodes CATSTGKTSLPWTQYF.

This sequence joins TRBV6-5 and TRBJ2-1; possible D gene TRBD2, 6 bases. The CDR3 covers 13 residues. V lost 6 bases, J lost 5 bases, and 11 bases lay in between. Per the germline V gene, CDR1 is MNHEY and CDR2 is SVGAGI. CDR3: CASRLAIHNEQFF. CDR3 in DNA: TGTGCCAGCAGGCTAGCGATCCACAATGAGCAGTTCTTC.

About this clonotype itself: One end of the junction fails to match germline, which may point to a read error. The J gene is TRBJ2-1, the V gene TRBV20-1, with D possibly TRBD2 on 6 matching bases. CDR3 length equals 14 residues. Germline V gene sequence: CDR1 DFQATT, CDR2 SNEGSKA (reference sequence). The CDR3 bases are TGCAGTGCTCGCAAAGGTTCGGACTACAAGGAGCAGTTCTTC. It specifies CSARKGSDYKEQFF.

The chain uses TRBV4-3 and TRBJ1-2; D is undetermined. The CDR3 consists of 14 residues. Per germline, CDR1 LGHNA and CDR2 YSLEER. With 0 bases removed from V and 2 bases from J, the gap between germline ends came to 7 bases. CDR3 residues: CASSQDLDNYGYTF. CDR3 nucleotide sequence: TGCGCCAGCAGCCAAGATCTGGACAACTATGGCTACACCTTC.

The V call is TRBV11-1, the J call TRBJ2-5; the match to TRBD1 covers 8 bases. The DNA matches TRBJ2-7 better at its end, which makes the J call doubtful. The CDR3 consists of 15 residues. The germline CDR1 and CDR2 sequences are SGHAT and FQDESV (reference sequence). Written as DNA, the CDR3 is TGTGCCAGCAGCTTGGCGGCAGGGGGCATACACGAGCAGTACTTC. This encodes CASSLAAGGIHEQYF.

The V call is TRBV27, the J call TRBJ1-1, with no clear D. V was pared by 0 bases and J by 7 bases, with 9 bases between. The CDR3 is 13 residues long. The germline V gene has CDR1 MNHEY and CDR2 SMNVEV (reference sequence). CDR3: CASSLSDRNEAFF. In DNA, the CDR3 is TGTGCCAGCAGTTTATCGGATCGAAATGAAGCTTTCTTT.

The rearrangement joins TRBV13 to TRBJ2-1; 15 nucleotides match TRBD2. The CDR3 spans 18 residues. V lost 2 bases and J lost 4; bases outside the gene matches: 6. Germline CDR1 is PRHDT and CDR2 is FYEKMQ (reference sequence). CDR3 nucleotide sequence: TGTGCCAGCAGCTTATCTGGACTAGCGGGAGGGTTGTACAATGAGCAGTTCTTC. It encodes CASSLSGLAGGLYNEQFF. Together with reference TRBV13 and TRBJ2-1, the CDR3 gives the full variable domain: AAGVIQSPRHLIKEKRETATLKCYPIPRHDTVYWYQQGPGQDPQFLISFYEKMQSDKGSIPDRFSAQQFSDYHSELNMSSLELGDSALYFCASSLSGLAGGLYNEQFFGPGTRLTVL.

The CDR3 region is CASSLRDRAGYTF. CDR3 in DNA: TGTGCCAGCAGCTTACGTGACAGGGCAGGCTACACCTTC. V and J are TRBV7-2 and TRBJ1-2; 7 bases line up with TRBD1. V was clipped by 2 bases and J by 8 bases; unmatched bases: 5. The length of the CDR3 is 13 residues. Per the germline V gene, CDR1 is SGHTA and CDR2 is FQGNSA. Looking up the rest from reference TRBV7-2 and TRBJ1-2 gives the full variable domain: GAGVSQSPSNKVTEKGKDVELRCDPISGHTALYWYRQSLGQGLEFLIYFQGNSAPDKSGLPSDRFSAERTGGSVSTLTIQRTQQEDSAVYLCASSLRDRAGYTFGSGTRLTVV.

V usage is TRBV6-1 and J usage is TRBJ2-5, with 9 bases matching TRBD1. The junction had 12 bases not matched to a gene; V was cut back by 5 bases and J by 11 bases. This CDR3 contains 14 residues. Germline CDR1 MNHNS, CDR2 SASEGT. In DNA form, the CDR3 reads TGTGCCAGCAGTAGGGACAGGGAGTGGGATGAGCAGTACTTC. This sequence encodes CASSRDREWDEQYF.

The CDR3 DNA reads TGTGCCAGCAGTCCTAGCGGGAGCTTATCAGGGACGCAGTATTTT. It yields the protein CASSPSGSLSGTQYF. This chain connects TRBV28 to TRBJ2-3; the match to TRBD2 covers 10 bases. The CDR3 sequence is 15 residues long. Germline V gene data show CDR1 as MDHEN and CDR2 as SYDVKM. V was pared by 5 bases and J by 9 bases, with 11 bases of the junction left unmatched.